This entry concerns a single T cell receptor (beta chain). Each participant's cohort was designated according to participant-reported clinical history. The V end lost 8 bases, the J end lost 1 base, and 11 bases lay between the germline ends. This CDR3 spans 13 amino acids. Germline CDR1 and CDR2: MDHEN and SYDVKM. The data were obtained in a study of blood T cell repertoires in COVID-19. Study-wide background: COVID-19 samples from acute and convalescent phases originated in the United States, Italy and Spain. Nucleic acid was either cDNA or gDNA, and it came from T cells, B-cell-depleted T cells, or PBMCs.

As handled by the study authors: Amplification from reference gene primers served as the basis for estimated nucleated cell counts. The repertoire was sequenced with immunoSEQ multiplex PCR; TCRdb's copy has only in-frame clones and lacks some. V, J and clone size reflect that table, while D and trimming were determined from the DNA. The repertoire consists of some 460,000 clones, with about 85% occurring once and the leading ten covering roughly 0.72%. This chain connects TRBV28 to TRBJ1-1; D call uncertain. The clonotype was recovered from a woman between 18 and 29 years old who had recovered from COVID-19. Sample: PBMCs or T cells enriched from blood (not recorded which). CDR3 coding DNA: TGTGCCAGCCGAAATCTCAGGAACACTGAAGCTTTCTTT. The encoded protein is CASRNLRNTEAFF.